The entry below gives a single TCR beta chain sequence along with its context. Its antigen is unknown. The sample belongs to a study of cytomegalovirus exposure and HLA in healthy donors. Overall study results and limits: Reports indicated that the classifier achieved high specificity and sensitivity in diagnosing cytomegalovirus status. TRBV6-2, TRBV6-3 and some other V segments were excluded as indistinguishable.

With 60 Vbeta and 13 Jbeta primers, the PCR was carried out. Method: immunoSEQ multiplex PCR; TCRdb's copy keeps in-frame clones and lacks some. This sample carries about 70,000 clones, roughly 81% of them seen once, and the ten largest clones take approximately 10%. The germline V gene encodes CDR1 SGDLS and CDR2 YYNGEE. V lost 4 bases and J 3 bases, leaving 19 bases between the germline ends. CDR3 length equals 16 residues. Material for sequencing was PBMCs. The gene calls are TRBV9 and TRBJ2-5, with D possibly matching TRBD1 (5 bases). The sequence was collected from a human donor in good health. The CDR3 bases are TGTGCCAGCAGCCCCCCTTCAGGGAAGGAGAAAGAGACCCAGTACTTC. It specifies CASSPPSGKEKETQYF.